The 23 T cell receptor beta chains in this list originate from one sample, sequenced in a study of cytomegalovirus exposure and HLA in healthy donors. Produced via immunoSEQ multiplex PCR; TCRdb's table is partial and in-frame only. The sample records 120,000 to 150,000 clones, 90% to 95% being singletons. Sequenced material: PBMCs. The receptor source for this set is a young man in good health and CMV-seronegative.

This chain joins TRBV10-3 and TRBJ2-5; D gene uncertain. The ends were cut back, 5 bases at V and 0 bases at J, with 7 bases in the middle. This CDR3 region has 13 residues. The V gene's germline CDR1 is ENHRY and CDR2 SYGVKD. The CDR3 nucleotides are TGTGCCATCAGTTTGCGGCACCAAGAGACCCAGTACTTC. Residues: CAISLRHQETQYF.

The V gene is TRBV28, the J gene TRBJ1-5; 7 bases align to TRBD1. Germline CDR1 reads MDHEN; CDR2 reads SYDVKM. The CDR3 spans 15 residues. J gave up 3 bases and V 3 bases, and 5 bases lay outside the gene matches. CDR3 protein: CASSFARGANQPQHF. The CDR3 bases are TGTGCCAGCAGTTTCGCCAGGGGGGCCAATCAGCCCCAGCATTTT.

V is TRBV19 and J is TRBJ1-4, with 8 bases aligning to TRBD1. V was clipped by 1 base and J by 3 bases; unmatched bases: 4. This CDR3 has 16 amino acids. Germline assignment: CDR1 LNHDA and CDR2 SQIVND (reference sequence). The CDR3 spells CASSIAGTGPNEKLFF. Written as DNA, the CDR3 is TGTGCCAGTAGTATAGCCGGGACAGGCCCTAATGAAAAACTGTTTTTT.

J is TRBJ2-1 and V is TRBV19; 9 bases align to TRBD2. There are 16 residues in the CDR3. The V and J ends lost 1 base and 5 bases, in that order; junction bases with no gene match: 6. The germline V gene has CDR1 LNHDA and CDR2 SQIVND (reference sequence). CDR3 residues: CASSIVGGGVNNEQFF. In DNA, the CDR3 is TGTGCCAGTAGTATAGTAGGCGGGGGGGTTAACAATGAGCAGTTCTTC. The full variable domain, rest sourced from reference TRBV19 and TRBJ2-1, is DGGITQSPKYLFRKEGQNVTLSCEQNLNHDAMYWYRQDPGQGLRLIYYSQIVNDFQKGDIAEGYSVSREKKESFPLTVTSAQKNPTAFYLCASSIVGGGVNNEQFFGPGTRLTVL.

V usage is TRBV30 and J usage is TRBJ1-3; TRBD1 agrees at 7 bases. The CDR3 runs 13 residues. J was trimmed by 4 bases and V by 4 bases; bases with no gene match: 4. Per the germline V gene, CDR1 is GTSNPN and CDR2 is SVGIG (reference sequence). This chain's CDR3 is CAWTRDRGNTIYF. The CDR3 coding sequence is TGTGCCTGGACACGGGACAGAGGAAACACCATATATTTT. Full variable domain (missing parts from reference TRBV30 and TRBJ1-3): SQTIHQWPATLVQPVGSPLSLECTVEGTSNPNLYWYRQAAGRGLQLLFYSVGIGQISSEVPQNLSASRPQDRQFILSSKKLLLSDSGFYLCAWTRDRGNTIYFGEGSWLTVV.

V usage is TRBV7-9 and J usage is TRBJ2-5, with D tentatively TRBD2 (6 bases). Trimming shortened V by 6 bases and J by 1 base, and 18 bases separated the two germline ends. CDR1 is SEHNR, CDR2 FQNEAQ, per germline (reference sequence). CDR3 size: 16 residues. The CDR3 coding sequence is TGTGCCAGCAGGGGAGTGCGCCGGGGGAGCCAAGAGACCCAGTACTTC. Its translation: CASRGVRRGSQETQYF.

This clone was found a few times. The chain employs TRBV6-4 and TRBJ1-1, with D tentatively TRBD1 (6 bases). Germline V gene lookup returns CDR1 MRHNA and CDR2 SNTAGT. This CDR3 is 15 amino acids long. The V and J ends lost 5 bases and 1 base respectively, with 14 bases between them. CDR3 nucleotide sequence: TGTGCCAGCAGTAAGACAGGTGGGGAGAACACTGAAGCTTTCTTT. This gives the protein CASSKTGGENTEAFF.

The chain has TRBV9 and TRBJ2-3, with TRBD2 matching over 14 bases. The CDR3 has 15 residues. Germline values: CDR1 SGDLS, CDR2 YYNGEE. With V trimmed by 4 bases and J by 5 bases, 3 bases remained unmatched. This chain's CDR3 is CASSRLAGGQDTQYF. Written as DNA, the CDR3 is TGTGCCAGCAGCCGACTAGCGGGAGGGCAAGATACGCAGTATTTT. Drawing the rest from reference TRBV9 and TRBJ2-3, the complete variable domain is DSGVTQTPKHLITATGQRVTLRCSPRSGDLSVYWYQQSLDQGLQFLIQYYNGEERAKGNILERFSAQQFPDLHSELNLSSLELGDSALYFCASSRLAGGQDTQYFGPGTRLTVL.

The chain joins TRBV7-2 to TRBJ2-1; 9 bases are shared with TRBD2. The CDR3 runs to 13 residues. CDR1 and CDR2 from the germline V gene are SGHTA and FQGNSA. After removal of 5 bases from V and 7 bases from J, the junction contained 3 bases not matched to a gene. DNA of the CDR3: TGTGCCAGCAGCCAAACTAGCGGGAATGAGCAGTTCTTC. Translating gives CASSQTSGNEQFF.

The chain joins TRBV4-1 to TRBJ1-4; 7 nucleotides align to TRBD1. CDR1 and CDR2 from the germline V gene are MGHRA and YSYEKL. CDR3 size: 15 residues. The V gene end was trimmed by 1 base and the J gene end by 5 bases; junction bases not matched to a gene: 4. CDR3 sequence (DNA): TGCGCCAGCAGCCAAGTCGAGGGGGCGAATGAAAAACTGTTTTTT. Translation: CASSQVEGANEKLFF.

The V call is TRBV18, the J call TRBJ1-5; 8 nucleotides align to TRBD1. V lost 0 bases and J lost 2; bases outside the gene matches: 3. The CDR3 is 16 residues long. Germline assignment: CDR1 KGHSH and CDR2 LQKENI. CDR3 loop: CASSPPTGEGNQPQHF. Here the CDR3 DNA reads TGTGCCAGCTCACCACCGACAGGGGAAGGCAATCAGCCCCAGCATTTT.

The chain has TRBV27 and TRBJ2-1; D is possibly TRBD2 (5 bases). Germline V gene sequence: CDR1 MNHEY, CDR2 SMNVEV (reference sequence). V was trimmed by 5 bases and J by 15 bases, leaving 23 bases between them. The CDR3 extends over 14 amino acids. CDR3 protein: CASSPSTASRVTFF. The DNA of the CDR3 is TGTGCCAGCAGTCCTTCGACCGCGTCGAGGGTTACGTTCTTC.

The gene calls are TRBV4-3 and TRBJ1-1; D is unresolved. The V gene's germline CDR1 is LGHNA and CDR2 YSLEER. CDR3 length equals 13 residues. V lost 0 bases to trimming and J lost 3 bases, with 5 bases between them. CDR3 nucleotide sequence: TGCGCCAGCAGCCAAGACCAATACACTGAAGCTTTCTTT. Its translation is CASSQDQYTEAFF.

This clone occurred a few times. The chain links TRBV2 to TRBJ1-1; unclear D gene. The CDR3 covers 9 residues. Germline lookup yields CDR1 SNHLY and CDR2 FYNNEI. The CDR3 region has the DNA TGTGCAACAGCTCTAGAAGCTTTCTTT. Its translation: CATALEAFF.

The chain combines TRBV12-5 with TRBJ1-2; 7 nucleotides line up with TRBD1. V trimming: 1 base; J trimming: 7 bases; junction bases outside the gene matches: 6. Germline-derived CDR1 and CDR2 are LGHNT and FRNRAP. CDR3 size: 14 residues. The CDR3: CASGLDDRVAGYTF. Here the CDR3 DNA reads TGTGCTAGTGGTTTGGACGACAGGGTCGCTGGCTACACCTTC.

V is TRBV5-6 and J is TRBJ1-5; unclear D gene. Germline-derived CDR1 and CDR2 are SGHDT and YYEEEE. The CDR3 loop spans 16 amino acids. Trimming stripped 4 bases from V and 1 base from J, with 15 bases between. This CDR3 is CASSPLPGKSNQPQHF. The CDR3 nucleotides read TGTGCCAGCAGCCCTTTGCCGGGGAAAAGCAATCAGCCCCAGCATTTT.

This clone was counted a single time. This chain uses TRBV9 with TRBJ1-2, with TRBD1 matching 8 bases. The CDR3 is 16 residues long. Per germline, CDR1 SGDLS and CDR2 YYNGEE. The V segment lost 3 bases and the J segment 3 bases; nucleotides outside the gene matches: 10. In DNA, the CDR3 is TGTGCCAGCAGCGCATTGGATGGACAGGGTTACTATGGCTACACCTTC. Protein: CASSALDGQGYYGYTF.

This clone appeared once. V usage is TRBV10-2 and J usage is TRBJ2-3; tentatively, D is TRBD2 (6 bases). The V and J ends lost 3 bases and 2 bases respectively, with 15 bases between them. This CDR3 contains 16 residues. The germline V gene encodes CDR1 WSHSY and CDR2 SAAADI. CDR3 in amino acids: CASSEVGTLYTDTQYF. In DNA form, the CDR3 reads TGCGCCAGCAGTGAAGTTGGGACTCTCTACACAGATACGCAGTATTTT.

This sequence joins TRBV7-8 and TRBJ2-7; 7 bases match TRBD1. Germline CDR1 and CDR2: SGHVS and FQNEAQ. The CDR3 covers 15 residues. With V trimmed by 5 bases and J by 0 bases, 7 bases remained unmatched. CDR3 sequence reads: CASSLRTGSSYEQYF. CDR3 sequence (DNA): TGTGCCAGCAGCCTCAGGACAGGATCCTCCTACGAGCAGTACTTC.

The rearrangement joins TRBV11-1 to TRBJ2-1, with a possible D match to TRBD2 (6 bases). The CDR3 extends over 16 amino acids. V was trimmed by 1 base and J by 8 bases, leaving 18 bases between them. CDR1 and CDR2 from the germline V gene are SGHAT and FQDESV (reference sequence). The CDR3 sequence is CASSLGGRGQGDEQFF. CDR3 DNA sequence: TGTGCCAGCAGCTTAGGCGGGCGGGGTCAGGGAGATGAGCAGTTCTTC.

The V call is TRBV2, the J call TRBJ2-3; TRBD2 agrees at 8 bases. Trimming took 7 bases from V and 3 from J; bases not matched to a gene: 15. Per the germline V gene, CDR1 is SNHLY and CDR2 is FYNNEI. The CDR3 contains 17 residues. DNA of the CDR3: TGTGCCAGCAATACGCCTGGGGGCGGGAGGAGGACAGATACGCAGTATTTT. It codes for CASNTPGGGRRTDTQYF.

This chain joins TRBV10-3 and TRBJ2-5; 8 nucleotides match TRBD1. There are 14 residues in the CDR3. Germline V gene lookup returns CDR1 ENHRY and CDR2 SYGVKD. V lost 6 bases and J lost 1; bases outside the gene matches: 4. CDR3 nucleotides: TGTGCCATCAGCCGACAGGGGTCCCAAGAGACCCAGTACTTC. Residues: CAISRQGSQETQYF.

This clone appeared once. The chain employs TRBV6-1 and TRBJ1-5; 7 bases are a match to TRBD1. Trimming at V came to 3 bases and at J to 4 bases, leaving 6 bases not matched to a gene. The CDR3 spans 15 residues. Germline CDR1 is MNHNS and CDR2 is SASEGT. The CDR3 DNA reads TGTGCCAGCAGTGACGCACAGGGGACTAATCAGCCCCAGCATTTT. Its protein product is CASSDAQGTNQPQHF.